A single sample is the source of the 11 T cell receptor beta chains below, sequenced in a study of blood T cell repertoires in COVID-19. Method: immunoSEQ multiplex PCR; TCRdb's copy keeps in-frame clones and lacks some. The sample has around 200,000 clones; 70% to 90% are singletons. Sequencing input: PBMCs or T cells enriched from blood (not recorded which). The receptors stem from a middle-aged woman with acute COVID-19.

This clone is a singleton in its sample. This sequence joins TRBV27 and TRBJ2-7; 10 bases fit TRBD2. The CDR3 has 15 amino acids. Trimming cost V 8 bases and J 3 bases; bases outside gene matches: 10. Germline loops: CDR1 MNHEY, CDR2 SMNVEV (reference sequence). DNA of the CDR3: TGTGCCAGCCGTCTTTTAGGACTAGCGGACTACGAGCAGTACTTC. This encodes CASRLLGLADYEQYF.

The chain recombines TRBV9 with TRBJ1-1; D gene uncertain. The length of the CDR3 is 14 residues. The germline CDR1 and CDR2 sequences are SGDLS and YYNGEE. Trimming took off 3 bases at V and 4 bases at J, with 13 bases between the two ends. This CDR3 reads CASSGDTAGTEAFF. CDR3 coding DNA: TGTGCCAGCAGCGGAGACACGGCCGGCACTGAAGCTTTCTTT.

Points on this clone: Other DNA sequences in this specimen translate into the identical CDR3. V is TRBV11-2 and J is TRBJ1-2; weak D call: TRBD1 (5 bases). CDR3 length equals 14 residues. V gave up 2 bases and J gave up 2 bases, with 9 bases separating them. Germline V gene lookup returns CDR1 SGHAT and CDR2 FQNNGV. The CDR3 spells CASSLPGRNYGYTF. The DNA of the CDR3 is TGTGCCAGCAGCTTACCAGGGCGGAACTATGGCTACACCTTC. The whole variable domain, filled in from reference TRBV11-2 and TRBJ1-2, reads EAGVAQSPRYKIIEKRQSVAFWCNPISGHATLYWYQQILGQGPKLLIQFQNNGVVDDSQLPKDRFSAERLKGVDSTLKIQPAKLEDSAVYLCASSLPGRNYGYTFGSGTRLTVV.

The gene calls are TRBV3-1 (or the pseudogene TRBV3-2) and TRBJ1-2, with D hard to call. Germline loops: CDR1 LGHDT, CDR2 YNNKEL (reference sequence). The CDR3 extends over 13 amino acids. V lost 0 bases to trimming and J lost 7 bases, with 9 bases between them. In DNA, the CDR3 is TGTGCCAGCAGCCAAGAGGAGGCATTTGGCTACACCTTC. It translates to CASSQEEAFGYTF.

The V and J genes are TRBV14 and TRBJ2-3, with 10 bases fitting TRBD2. The CDR3 consists of 18 residues. V dropped 0 bases and J dropped 4; count of bases not matched to a gene: 10. From germline, CDR1 is SGHDN and CDR2 FVKESK. The CDR3 region has the DNA TGTGCCAGCAGCCAAGACCACAGCGGGGGGGTTTCCGCAGATACGCAGTATTTT. Its protein is CASSQDHSGGVSADTQYF.

This sequence joins TRBV2 and TRBJ2-3, with TRBD1 matching over 7 bases. CDR3 length: 14 amino acids. V lost 6 bases to trimming and J lost 2 bases; unmatched junction nucleotides: 5. Looked up from germline, CDR1 is SNHLY and CDR2 is FYNNEI. This CDR3 is CASSQGQNTDTQYF. CDR3 DNA sequence: TGTGCCAGCAGCCAGGGACAGAACACAGATACGCAGTATTTT.

This chain uses TRBV4-1 with TRBJ2-2, with 13 bases lining up with TRBD2. Germline V lookup: CDR1 MGHRA, CDR2 YSYEKL. The V gene end was trimmed by 3 bases and the J gene end by 2 bases; junction bases not matched to a gene: 3. The CDR3 covers 17 residues. CDR3 DNA: TGCGCCAGCAGCCATGGGACTAGCGGGGACAACACCGGGGAGCTGTTTTTT. Translated: CASSHGTSGDNTGELFF.

The rearrangement uses TRBV28 and TRBJ1-5, with a tentative D call TRBD1 (6 bases). The CDR3 has 17 amino acids. V gave up 3 bases and J gave up 0 bases, with 15 bases separating them. From germline, CDR1 is MDHEN and CDR2 SYDVKM. The CDR3 DNA sequence: TGTGCCAGCAGTTTCACGGGGGGCCAATTTAGCAATCAGCCCCAGCATTTT. This encodes CASSFTGGQFSNQPQHF.

The chain carries TRBV6-6 and TRBJ1-1, with a tentative D call TRBD1 (6 bases). V gave up 5 bases and J gave up 1 base, with 14 bases separating them. CDR3 length equals 15 residues. CDR1 and CDR2 (germline): MNHNY, SVGAGI (reference sequence). The CDR3 protein is CASSKGGGGNTEAFF. Here the CDR3 DNA reads TGTGCCAGCAGTAAGGGAGGGGGTGGGAACACTGAAGCTTTCTTT.

Details on this clone: Its ends do not fully match the called genes, so a read error is possible. The CDR3 DNA is TGTGCCAGCAGTTTGAGAGGTACTGAAGCCTTCTTT. It yields the protein CASSLRGTEAFF. This chain uses TRBV12-3 or TRBV12-4 with TRBJ1-1; D gene ambiguous. This CDR3 region has 12 residues.

At least ten counts were recorded for this clone. This chain connects TRBV4-2 to TRBJ1-2; D perhaps matches TRBD1 (6 bases). Trimming removed 1 base at V and 4 bases at J, with 7 bases between. Germline-derived CDR1 and CDR2 are LGHNA and YNFKEQ. The CDR3 consists of 13 residues. CDR3: CASSQGGPYGYTF. CDR3 in DNA: TGTGCCAGCAGCCAAGGGGGGCCCTATGGCTACACCTTC.